These 3 T cell receptor beta chains share one sample of origin, sequenced in a study of regulatory T cells in long-lasting Graves disease. The TCR beta library used iRepertoire HTBI primers with Arm-PCR amplification of CDR3. MiXCR, run by TCRdb on the multiplex PCR reads, gives a single entry per CDR3 protein. The sample yields a few hundred thousand distinct CDR3 sequences, around 22% seen once. The time point here: persistent/refractory GD, antithyroid drugs over 5 years with positive TRAb. From RNA extracted from PBMCs, the TCR library was made. The sample consisted of peripheral blood mononuclear cells (PBMCs), taken when the disease was refractory, from a patient treated with antithyroid drugs. These receptors all come from a female donor with Graves disease.

This clonotype has a handful of counts. The gene calls are TRBV27 and TRBJ2-7; D is unclear. Germline V gives CDR1 MNHEY, CDR2 SMNVEV (reference sequence). Trimming stripped 2 bases from V and 2 bases from J, with 13 bases between. The CDR3 sequence is 15 residues long. This chain's CDR3 is CASSLGSPTPYEQYF. DNA for the CDR3: TGTGCCAGCAGTTTAGGATCCCCTACGCCCTACGAGCAGTACTTC.

V is TRBV6-1 and J is TRBJ2-1; 7 bases align to TRBD2. Trimming removed 4 bases from V and 0 bases from J; junction bases left unmatched: 12. The CDR3 is made up of 18 amino acids. Germline lookup yields CDR1 MNHNS and CDR2 SASEGT. CDR3 DNA: TGTGCCAGCAGTGCTATGACTCAGAAGCGGGGCTCCTACAATGAGCAGTTCTTC. Protein: CASSAMTQKRGSYNEQFF.

This chain connects TRBV4-1 to TRBJ1-2, with D unresolved. The V gene's germline CDR1 is MGHRA and CDR2 YSYEKL. The CDR3 has 14 residues. Between the trimmed V and J ends, which lost 6 bases and 5 bases, there was a span of 16 bases. The CDR3 here is CASSSKRMGYGYTF. In DNA, the CDR3 is TGCGCCAGCAGTTCAAAAAGGATGGGGTATGGCTACACCTTC.